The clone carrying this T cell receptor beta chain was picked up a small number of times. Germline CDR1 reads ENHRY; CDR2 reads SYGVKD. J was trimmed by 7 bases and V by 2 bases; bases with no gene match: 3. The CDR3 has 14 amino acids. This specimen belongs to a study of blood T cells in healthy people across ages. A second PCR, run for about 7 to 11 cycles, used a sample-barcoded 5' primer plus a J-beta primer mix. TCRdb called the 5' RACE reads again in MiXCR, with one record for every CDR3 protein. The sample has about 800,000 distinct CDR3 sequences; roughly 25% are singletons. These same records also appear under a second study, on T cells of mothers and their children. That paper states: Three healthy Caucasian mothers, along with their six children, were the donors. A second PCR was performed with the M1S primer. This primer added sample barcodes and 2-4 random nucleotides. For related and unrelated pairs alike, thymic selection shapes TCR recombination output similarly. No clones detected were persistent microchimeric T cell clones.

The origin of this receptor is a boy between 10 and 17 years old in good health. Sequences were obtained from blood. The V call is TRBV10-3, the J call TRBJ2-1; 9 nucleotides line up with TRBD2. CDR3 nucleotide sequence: TGTGCCATCAGTGAGGGGACTAGCTCGAATGAGCAGTTCTTC. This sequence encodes CAISEGTSSNEQFF.